The present entry profiles one TCR beta chain with its context. Recovered status in Cohort 3 required two negative PCRs, clearance, or symptom resolution. These data come from a study of blood T cell repertoires in COVID-19. Germline CDR1 and CDR2: SGHRS and YFSETQ. CDR3 length: 14 residues. The J segment lost 6 bases and the V segment lost 4 bases, leaving 9 bases of the junction unmatched. Profiling relied on immunoSEQ multiplex PCR, and the TCRdb table lists in-frame clones only, not all of them. The sample yields roughly 270,000 clones, about 85% seen once. This chain joins TRBV5-1 and TRBJ2-5, with 7 positions matching TRBD2. The sequencing input was PBMCs or T cells enriched from blood (not recorded which). This clonotype was sampled from a woman between 50 and 59 years old who had recovered from COVID-19. CDR3 residues: CASSPSGVYQTQYF. For the CDR3, the DNA is TGCGCCAGCAGCCCGAGCGGGGTTTATCAGACCCAGTACTTC. Looking up the rest from reference TRBV5-1 and TRBJ2-5 gives the full variable domain: KAGVTQTPRYLIKTRGQQVTLSCSPISGHRSVSWYQQTPGQGLQFLFEYFSETQRNKGNFPGRFSGRQFSNSRSEMNVSTLELGDSALYLCASSPSGVYQTQYFGPGTRLLVL.